The 23 T cell receptor beta chains listed next were all sequenced from one sample in a study of T cell responses to AZD1222 COVID-19 vaccine. Repertoires were generated with immunoSEQ multiplex PCR, while TCRdb's copy carries only in-frame clones and drops some. The repertoire includes about 180,000 clones, just under 95% of them detected once, and around 1% sits in the top ten. The input for sequencing was peripheral blood, taken 28 days after the second dose of the MenACWY control vaccine. Receptors were obtained from an adult who received the MenACWY meningococcal vaccine as a control.

The V and J genes are TRBV18 and TRBJ1-2, with D tentatively TRBD1 (6 bases). V gave up 4 bases and J gave up 2 bases, with 8 bases separating them. Germline values: CDR1 KGHSH, CDR2 LQKENI. The CDR3 covers 13 residues. For the CDR3, the DNA is TGTGCCAGCTCACGGGGGGCGAACTATGGCTACACCTTC. Translated: CASSRGANYGYTF.

This chain joins TRBV5-8 and TRBJ2-7; D remains unclear. The germline V and J ends were trimmed by 1 base and 7 bases, with 12 bases remaining between them. The CDR3 length is 13 residues. Germline-derived CDR1 and CDR2 are SGHTS and YDEGEE. The CDR3, as DNA: TGTGCCAGCAGCTTGTATGGAGTTGGGGAGCAGTACTTC. Translated: CASSLYGVGEQYF.

CDR3 region: CASSSTGGNEKLFF. CDR3 bases: TGTGCCAGCAGCTCCACCGGGGGGAACGAAAAACTGTTTTTT. This chain uses TRBV7-2 with TRBJ1-4; weak D call: TRBD1 (5 bases). Trimming pared 4 bases from V and 8 bases from J, leaving 14 bases between. This CDR3 is built from 14 residues. Per germline, CDR1 SGHTA and CDR2 FQGNSA.

This chain links TRBV27 with TRBJ1-4; 9 bases map to TRBD1. Germline CDR1 and CDR2: MNHEY and SMNVEV (reference sequence). The ends lost 5 bases at V and 5 bases at J; junction bases unmatched: 6. The CDR3 covers 15 residues. The CDR3 DNA is TGTGCCAGCAGTCCAACGACAGGGGGAAATGAAAAACTGTTTTTT. Amino acids: CASSPTTGGNEKLFF.

The chain carries TRBV10-3 and TRBJ1-1, with D unresolved. Germline V CDR1 and CDR2: ENHRY, SYGVKD. This CDR3 is built from 15 residues. V was cut by 5 bases and J by 10 bases, with 23 bases left in between. The CDR3 bases are TGTGCCATCAGTTCCAGGCTTTCATCCCTATGGGGAGCTTTCTTT. Residues: CAISSRLSSLWGAFF.

The rearrangement joins TRBV5-4 to TRBJ1-1; TRBD1 aligns across 7 bases. The CDR3 has 13 residues. Germline CDR1 and CDR2: SGHNT and YYREEE (reference sequence). Losses at the gene ends were 4 bases for V and 4 bases for J; bases not matched to a gene: 4. CDR3 nucleotides: TGTGCCAGCAGCCCTTACAGGGGCACTGAAGCTTTCTTT. Encoded protein: CASSPYRGTEAFF.

J is TRBJ2-2 and V is TRBV30, with D uncertain. The CDR3 sequence is 14 residues long. V was shortened by 0 bases and J by 1 base, with 6 bases between the two germline ends. The germline V gene encodes CDR1 GTSNPN and CDR2 SVGIG (reference sequence). The CDR3 coding sequence is TGTGCCTGGAGTGTACTCTTGAACACCGGGGAGCTGTTTTTT. Translating gives CAWSVLLNTGELFF.

CDR3 protein: CATRKEKLFF. CDR3 DNA: TGTGCCACACGGAAAGAAAAACTGTTTTTT. The genes are TRBV19 and TRBJ1-4, with D hard to call. The germline V and J ends were trimmed by 10 bases and 8 bases, with 8 bases remaining between them. There are 10 residues in the CDR3. From germline, CDR1 is LNHDA and CDR2 SQIVND (reference sequence).

This chain connects TRBV28 to TRBJ2-6; no clear D. Germline V gene data show CDR1 as MDHEN and CDR2 as SYDVKM. The CDR3 runs 14 residues. V was pared by 6 bases and J by 2 bases, with 8 bases between. CDR3 region: CASSGATGANVLTF. CDR3 coding DNA: TGTGCCAGCAGCGGAGCAACTGGGGCCAACGTCCTGACTTTC.

The V call is TRBV11-2, the J call TRBJ1-1; a weak D match, TRBD1 (6 bases). The CDR3 totals 12 residues. Germline V gene lookup returns CDR1 SGHAT and CDR2 FQNNGV. Trimming shortened V by 3 bases and J by 8 bases, and 10 bases separated the two germline ends. CDR3 loop: CASSFLGAEAFF. Written as DNA, the CDR3 is TGTGCCAGCAGCTTTCTGGGGGCAGAAGCTTTCTTT.

The rearrangement joins TRBV28 to TRBJ1-3; TRBD1 matches 7 bases. The CDR3 extends over 16 amino acids. Germline CDR1 and CDR2: MDHEN and SYDVKM. J gave up 0 bases and V 1 base, and 3 bases lay outside the gene matches. For the CDR3, the DNA is TGTGCCAGCAGTTTATACAGGGGACTCTCTGGAAACACCATATATTTT. Its protein product is CASSLYRGLSGNTIYF.

The chain uses TRBV18 and TRBJ2-7; TRBD1 or TRBD2 may be the D gene (6 bases each). The CDR3 has 16 residues. Trimming pared 0 bases from V and 6 bases from J, leaving 18 bases between. Per germline, CDR1 KGHSH and CDR2 LQKENI. This CDR3 is CASSPPTGGGRVEQYF. Here the CDR3 DNA reads TGTGCCAGCTCACCACCGACTGGAGGGGGGCGGGTCGAGCAGTACTTC.

This clone was detected once. The J gene is TRBJ1-1, the V gene TRBV19; a possible D gene is TRBD1 (5 bases). The CDR3 loop spans 14 amino acids. The V gene's germline CDR1 is LNHDA and CDR2 SQIVND (reference sequence). Trimming left V 9 bases short and J 0 bases short, with 14 bases between. CDR3 sequence reads: CASLQANMNTEAFF. The CDR3 DNA is TGTGCCAGCTTACAGGCGAACATGAACACTGAAGCTTTCTTT.

V and J are TRBV10-3 and TRBJ1-5; 7 nucleotides line up with TRBD1. The ends lost 3 bases at V and 7 bases at J; junction bases unmatched: 12. The CDR3 spans 16 residues. Per the germline V gene, CDR1 is ENHRY and CDR2 is SYGVKD. This CDR3 reads CAISESGQGGLQPQHF. The CDR3 DNA follows: TGTGCCATCAGTGAATCGGGACAAGGGGGCTTGCAGCCCCAGCATTTT.

V gene TRBV18 combines with J gene TRBJ1-2; no firm D call. CDR3 size: 12 residues. Germline V CDR1 and CDR2: KGHSH, LQKENI. The V and J ends lost 1 base and 8 bases respectively, with 8 bases between them. This chain's CDR3 is CASSPQGTGYTF. The CDR3, as DNA: TGTGCCAGCTCACCACAGGGAACCGGCTACACCTTC. The complete variable domain, with remaining parts taken from reference TRBV18 and TRBJ1-2, reads NAGVMQNPRHLVRRRGQEARLRCSPMKGHSHVYWYRQLPEEGLKFMVYLQKENIIDESGMPKERFSAEFPKEGPSILRIQQVVRGDSAAYFCASSPQGTGYTFGSGTRLTVV.

The V gene is TRBV5-1, the J gene TRBJ2-1; 11 bases are shared with TRBD2. The CDR3 is 14 residues long. The junction had 6 bases not matched to a gene; V was cut back by 4 bases and J by 9 bases. Germline V gene lookup returns CDR1 SGHRS and CDR2 YFSETQ. CDR3 loop: CASSARGTSGEQFF. The CDR3 nucleotides read TGCGCCAGCAGCGCCCGAGGGACTAGCGGTGAGCAGTTCTTC.

J is TRBJ2-7 and V is TRBV5-4; D is unresolved. Germline CDR1 and CDR2: SGHNT and YYREEE (reference sequence). CDR3 length equals 13 residues. With 4 bases removed from V and 2 bases from J, the gap between germline ends came to 10 bases. This CDR3 is CASSPDWTYEQYF. Written as DNA, the CDR3 is TGTGCCAGCAGCCCGGATTGGACCTACGAGCAGTACTTC.

V is TRBV27 and J is TRBJ2-6; 11 bases match TRBD1. The trim removed 5 bases at V and 3 bases at J, leaving 6 bases unmatched. Germline V CDR1 and CDR2: MNHEY, SMNVEV (reference sequence). This CDR3 spans 17 amino acids. The CDR3 DNA reads as TGTGCCAGCAGTAGAGGGACAGGGGGTCTTGGGGCCAACGTCCTGACTTTC. Translating it yields CASSRGTGGLGANVLTF.

The chain has TRBV6-5 and TRBJ1-1; D remains unclear. Trimming shortened V by 8 bases and J by 0 bases, and 4 bases separated the two germline ends. Germline CDR1 MNHEY, CDR2 SVGAGI. The CDR3 consists of 11 residues. The CDR3 region is CASLMNTEAFF. As DNA, the CDR3 is TGTGCCAGCCTAATGAACACTGAAGCTTTCTTT.

The V and J genes are TRBV20-1 and TRBJ1-1; D is unresolved. Germline V gene sequence: CDR1 DFQATT, CDR2 SNEGSKA (reference sequence). The CDR3 covers 10 residues. V lost 5 bases to trimming and J lost 4 bases, with 5 bases between them. The CDR3 nucleotides read TGCAGTGCTTCTCTCACTGAAGCTTTCTTT. Residues: CSASLTEAFF.

The rearrangement links TRBV2 to TRBJ1-1, with D hard to call. Germline V gene lookup returns CDR1 SNHLY and CDR2 FYNNEI. This CDR3 has 15 amino acids. Trimming removed 8 bases at V and 5 bases at J, with 21 bases between. CDR3 sequence (DNA): TGTGCCAGCCTGGAGGCCGGCGGAGGGCAAACTGAAGCTTTCTTT. Translation gives CASLEAGGGQTEAFF.

The chain couples TRBV29-1 to TRBJ1-2, with D possibly matching TRBD1 (5 bases). The V gene's germline CDR1 is SQVTM and CDR2 ANQGSEA. V shed 3 bases and J shed 3 bases, with 11 bases lying between them. CDR3 length equals 13 residues. CDR3 region: CSVEVGPDYGYTF. In nucleotides, the CDR3 is TGCAGCGTTGAGGTGGGGCCCGACTATGGCTACACCTTC.

The chain recombines TRBV19 with TRBJ1-2; D gene uncertain. V gave up 4 bases and J gave up 4 bases, with 10 bases separating them. The CDR3 consists of 13 residues. In germline, CDR1 is LNHDA, CDR2 SQIVND (reference sequence). CDR3: CASSRAGFYGYTF. CDR3 in DNA: TGTGCCAGTAGTAGAGCCGGGTTCTATGGCTACACCTTC.